A single sample gave rise to the 6 T cell receptor beta chains below, sequenced in a study of shared clonotypes between healthy human individuals. Repertoires were generated with immunoSEQ multiplex PCR, while TCRdb's copy carries only in-frame clones and drops some. The table records millions of clones, 85% to 95% of them present only once. Sequencing was carried out using naive CD4+ T cells sorted from blood. Subset indicated: CD45RA+ positively selected. These receptors all stem from a young man in good health.

This clone showed up just once. The chain combines TRBV4-3 with TRBJ2-5; 8 positions agree with TRBD1. Germline V gives CDR1 LGHNA, CDR2 YSLEER. V trimming: 6 bases; J trimming: 4 bases; junction bases outside the gene matches: 7. This CDR3 is built from 14 residues. CDR3 sequence (DNA): TGCGCCAGCAGTAGGACAGGGCTAGGAGAGACCCAGTACTTC. Amino acid sequence: CASSRTGLGETQYF.

The V and J genes are TRBV2 and TRBJ1-4; 9 positions agree with TRBD1. The CDR3 loop spans 16 amino acids. The trim removed 6 bases at V and 3 bases at J, leaving 8 bases unmatched. The germline gives CDR1 SNHLY, CDR2 FYNNEI. For the CDR3, the DNA is TGTGCCAGCAGACCGGACAGGGGCCAGGCTAATGAAAAACTGTTTTTT. It encodes CASRPDRGQANEKLFF.

The genes are TRBV12-1 and TRBJ2-5; the table gives TRBD2 as D, unverified against the DNA. TRBV12-1 is assigned pseudogene status. The CDR3 spans 13 residues. CDR3 DNA: TGTGCCAGCAGCTCTAGATGGAGAGAGACCCAGTACTTC. Encoded protein: CASSSRWRETQYF.

The chain is built from TRBV4-3 and TRBJ1-5, with 7 bases that match TRBD1. Looked up from germline, CDR1 is LGHNA and CDR2 is YSLEER. The V gene end was trimmed by 5 bases and the J gene end by 0 bases; junction bases not matched to a gene: 7. This CDR3 comprises 16 residues. CDR3 region: CASSEPGTDSNQPQHF. As DNA, the CDR3 is TGCGCCAGCAGCGAACCCGGGACAGATAGCAATCAGCCCCAGCATTTT.

The rearrangement joins TRBV2 to TRBJ2-7; D is possibly TRBD2 (8 bases). The V end lost 8 bases, the J end lost 2 bases, and 19 bases lay between the germline ends. The CDR3 extends over 15 amino acids. Per germline, CDR1 SNHLY and CDR2 FYNNEI. The CDR3 spells CASAEQGTSPYEQYF. The CDR3 coding sequence is TGTGCCAGCGCAGAACAGGGGACTAGTCCCTACGAGCAGTACTTC.

J is TRBJ1-1 and V is TRBV5-4; D not certain. Germline CDR1 SGHNT, CDR2 YYREEE (reference sequence). The CDR3 sequence is 14 residues long. Deletions cut 4 bases from V and 6 bases from J, with 16 bases between. The CDR3 reads CASSRRGGIAEAFF. CDR3 coding DNA: TGTGCCAGCAGCCGCCGCGGAGGCATCGCTGAAGCTTTCTTT.